The next 17 T cell receptor beta chains were all read from a single sample in a study of blood T cell repertoires in COVID-19. Generated by immunoSEQ multiplex PCR, the TCRdb table keeps only in-frame clones and is missing some. The table includes about 200,000 clones, around 90% detected once. Sequenced sample: PBMCs or T cells enriched from blood (not recorded which). The receptors were gathered from a woman aged 18-29 years who had recovered from COVID-19.

The V and J genes are TRBV4-1 and TRBJ1-4; perhaps TRBD1 as D (5 bases). V was clipped by 3 bases and J by 6 bases, with 17 bases between them. The CDR3 extends over 16 amino acids. Germline CDR1 is MGHRA and CDR2 is YSYEKL. CDR3 sequence: CASSQGRVKRDEKLFF. DNA for the CDR3: TGCGCCAGCAGCCAGGGCAGGGTCAAAAGGGATGAAAAACTGTTTTTT.

This sequence joins TRBV7-2 and TRBJ1-5; D is uncertain. From germline, CDR1 is SGHTA and CDR2 FQGNSA. CDR3 length equals 15 residues. The V and J ends lost 3 bases and 0 bases respectively, with 9 bases between them. CDR3 bases: TGTGCCAGCAGCTTGGAGGATTATAGCAATCAGCCCCAGCATTTT. Protein: CASSLEDYSNQPQHF.

A single count supports this clone. The rearrangement joins TRBV28 to TRBJ1-6, with D possibly matching TRBD1 (6 bases). Germline V CDR1 and CDR2: MDHEN, SYDVKM. The CDR3 extends over 14 amino acids. Trimming took off 5 bases at V and 9 bases at J, with 14 bases between the two ends. The CDR3 DNA follows: TGTGCCAGCAGTCTTGGGGGGGCGGGTTCACCCCTCCACTTT. Its translation is CASSLGGAGSPLHF.

The gene calls are TRBV30 and TRBJ2-7, with D possibly TRBD2 on 7 matching bases. The germline V gene has CDR1 GTSNPN and CDR2 SVGIG (reference sequence). V lost 2 bases and J lost 3, with 11 bases in between. The CDR3 is made up of 13 amino acids. The CDR3 DNA is TGTGCCTGGAGTACGGGGGGCGGCTACGAGCAGTACTTC. Residues: CAWSTGGGYEQYF.

This rearrangement joins TRBV6-5 to TRBJ2-3, with 8 bases that match TRBD2. J gave up 2 bases and V 8 bases, and 9 bases lay outside the gene matches. Germline-derived CDR1 and CDR2 are MNHEY and SVGAGI. The CDR3 is made up of 15 amino acids. CDR3 in DNA: TGTGCCAGCTGCAATTACGGGGGGGCCACAGATACGCAGTATTTT. It specifies CASCNYGGATDTQYF.

This chain joins TRBV3-1 (or the pseudogene TRBV3-2) and TRBJ2-7; a possible D gene is TRBD1 (5 bases). The germline V gene encodes CDR1 LGHDT and CDR2 YNNKEL (reference sequence). There are 14 residues in the CDR3. V was clipped by 1 base and J by 5 bases, with 12 bases between them. The CDR3 loop reads CASSQVGAVDEQYF. The CDR3 DNA reads as TGTGCCAGCAGCCAAGTAGGGGCCGTTGACGAGCAGTACTTC.

The chain has TRBV7-6 and TRBJ1-4; tentative D call: TRBD1 (5 bases). Trimming took 1 base from V and 1 from J, leaving 10 bases between them. The CDR3 runs 16 residues. The germline gives CDR1 SGHVS, CDR2 FNYEAQ. Written as DNA, the CDR3 is TGTGCCAGCAGCTTAGTGGTCGGGGGAACTAATGAAAAACTGTTTTTT. Its translation: CASSLVVGGTNEKLFF.

The V call is TRBV7-9, the J call TRBJ2-1; 7 nucleotides agree with TRBD1. CDR1 and CDR2 from the germline V gene are SEHNR and FQNEAQ (reference sequence). Germline trimming cut 5 bases from V and 7 bases from J; bases unmatched to any gene: 5. The CDR3 loop spans 13 amino acids. The CDR3 loop is CASSAPGQNEQFF. The CDR3 DNA is TGTGCCAGCAGCGCGCCGGGACAGAATGAGCAGTTCTTC.

This rearrangement joins TRBV15 to TRBJ1-2; TRBD1 aligns across 8 bases. V dropped 3 bases and J dropped 3; count of bases not matched to a gene: 6. Germline CDR1 is LNHNV and CDR2 is YYDKDF (reference sequence). The CDR3 spans 15 residues. The CDR3 loop is CATSSTGTGYYGYTF. In DNA, the CDR3 is TGTGCCACCAGCAGCACCGGGACAGGCTACTATGGCTACACCTTC.

The chain is built from TRBV27 and TRBJ1-2, with TRBD1 identical over 8 bases. The CDR3 contains 15 residues. Trimming took 3 bases from V and 6 from J; bases not matched to a gene: 9. The germline CDR1 and CDR2 sequences are MNHEY and SMNVEV (reference sequence). The CDR3: CASSFSQGAGNGYTF. CDR3 sequence (DNA): TGTGCCAGCAGTTTTAGTCAGGGGGCTGGGAATGGCTACACCTTC.

This chain joins TRBV30 and TRBJ2-7, with D uncertain. Deletions cut 2 bases from V and 6 bases from J, with 8 bases between. The germline CDR1 and CDR2 sequences are GTSNPN and SVGIG (reference sequence). This CDR3 has 11 residues. CDR3 amino acids: CAWSFTGEQYF. The CDR3 DNA reads as TGTGCCTGGAGTTTTACTGGCGAGCAGTACTTC.

This clone was seen only once. V usage is TRBV6-1 and J usage is TRBJ2-7; 13 bases map to TRBD2. Germline CDR1 is MNHNS and CDR2 is SASEGT. Germline trimming cut 2 bases from V and 5 bases from J; bases unmatched to any gene: 9. This CDR3 is 17 amino acids long. CDR3 DNA sequence: TGTGCCAGCAGTGAATGGACTAGCGGGGGAATTTTCCACGAGCAGTACTTC. It is translated as CASSEWTSGGIFHEQYF.

The rearrangement joins TRBV9 to TRBJ2-7, with a possible D match to TRBD2 (5 bases). CDR1 and CDR2 from the germline V gene are SGDLS and YYNGEE. Trimming removed 3 bases from V and 5 bases from J, with 12 bases in between. CDR3 size: 13 residues. The chain's CDR3 is CASSDRPGNEQYF. The CDR3 region has the DNA TGTGCCAGCAGCGACCGACCGGGGAACGAGCAGTACTTC.

The chain couples TRBV30 to TRBJ2-7; D is ambiguous. Germline loops: CDR1 GTSNPN, CDR2 SVGIG (reference sequence). The CDR3 extends over 13 amino acids. Trimming took off 5 bases at V and 7 bases at J, with 18 bases between the two ends. The CDR3 loop is CAWERPIMWEQYF. Here the CDR3 DNA reads TGTGCCTGGGAACGTCCTATAATGTGGGAGCAGTACTTC.

V is TRBV4-1 and J is TRBJ1-1, with D tentatively TRBD1 (5 bases). V lost 2 bases and J lost 3, with 10 bases in between. The CDR3 runs 14 residues. CDR1 and CDR2 from the germline V gene are MGHRA and YSYEKL. This chain's CDR3 is CASSQLGGDTEAFF. The CDR3 bases are TGCGCCAGCAGCCAATTGGGGGGTGACACTGAAGCTTTCTTT.

Concerning this clone: The junction departs from germline at one end; a sequencing error may be responsible. The J gene is TRBJ1-3, the V gene TRBV5-6; 9 bases fit TRBD1. The CDR3 totals 12 residues. In germline, CDR1 is SGHDT, CDR2 YYEEEE. The CDR3 loop reads CASSLSRDRENF. CDR3 DNA: TGTGCCAGCAGCTTGTCCCGGGACAGGGAAAATTTT. The full variable domain, rest sourced from reference TRBV5-6 and TRBJ1-3, is DAGVTQSPTHLIKTRGQQVTLRCSPKSGHDTVSWYQQALGQGPQFIFQYYEEEERQRGNFPDRFSGHQFPNYSSELNVNALLLGDSALYLCASSLSRDRENFGEGSWLTVV.

The rearrangement joins TRBV19 to TRBJ2-1, with TRBD2 matching over 7 bases. The germline CDR1 and CDR2 sequences are LNHDA and SQIVND (reference sequence). This CDR3 has 14 residues. V was clipped by 10 bases and J by 0 bases; unmatched bases: 6. This CDR3 reads CATTPGGSYNEQFF. CDR3 nucleotide sequence: TGTGCCACAACACCGGGGGGCTCCTACAATGAGCAGTTCTTC.